This T cell receptor (beta chain) was sequenced in a study of blood T cell repertoires in COVID-19. At the level of the study: COVID-19 samples from acute and convalescent phases originated in the United States, Italy and Spain. From T cells, B-cell-depleted T cells, or PBMCs came the material, which was cDNA or gDNA.

Source study methods: Nucleated cell counts were estimated from reference gene primer amplification. TCRdb's table, derived via immunoSEQ multiplex PCR, lists solely in-frame clones and lacks some. V, J and clone size are those of that table, while D and trimming were read from the DNA. The table shows 300,000 to 450,000 clones, with 85% occurring only once. The CDR3 runs to 14 residues. Germline V gene sequence: CDR1 SGDLS, CDR2 YYNGEE. Trimming removed 4 bases from V and 0 bases from J, with 10 bases in between. The chain couples TRBV9 to TRBJ2-5, with D possibly TRBD2 on 5 matching bases. The sequence came from a woman under 30 with acute or convalescent COVID-19. Sequencing input: peripheral blood. The CDR3 loop reads CASSPRADQETQYF. Here the CDR3 DNA reads TGTGCCAGCAGCCCCCGAGCGGACCAAGAGACCCAGTACTTC.